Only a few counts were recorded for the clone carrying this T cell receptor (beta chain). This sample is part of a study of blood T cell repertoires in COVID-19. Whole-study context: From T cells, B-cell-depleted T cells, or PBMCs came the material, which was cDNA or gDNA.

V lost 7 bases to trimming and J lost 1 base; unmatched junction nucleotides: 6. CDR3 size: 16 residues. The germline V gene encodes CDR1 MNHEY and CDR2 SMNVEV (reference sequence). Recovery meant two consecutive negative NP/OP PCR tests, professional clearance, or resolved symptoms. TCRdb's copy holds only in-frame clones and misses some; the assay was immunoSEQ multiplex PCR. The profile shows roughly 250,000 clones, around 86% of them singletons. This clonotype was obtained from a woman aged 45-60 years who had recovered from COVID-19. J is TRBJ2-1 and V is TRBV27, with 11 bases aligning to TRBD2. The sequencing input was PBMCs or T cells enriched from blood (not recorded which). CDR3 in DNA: TGTGCCAGCAACCCTATAGCGGGAGGGTCCTACAATGAGCAGTTCTTC. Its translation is CASNPIAGGSYNEQFF.